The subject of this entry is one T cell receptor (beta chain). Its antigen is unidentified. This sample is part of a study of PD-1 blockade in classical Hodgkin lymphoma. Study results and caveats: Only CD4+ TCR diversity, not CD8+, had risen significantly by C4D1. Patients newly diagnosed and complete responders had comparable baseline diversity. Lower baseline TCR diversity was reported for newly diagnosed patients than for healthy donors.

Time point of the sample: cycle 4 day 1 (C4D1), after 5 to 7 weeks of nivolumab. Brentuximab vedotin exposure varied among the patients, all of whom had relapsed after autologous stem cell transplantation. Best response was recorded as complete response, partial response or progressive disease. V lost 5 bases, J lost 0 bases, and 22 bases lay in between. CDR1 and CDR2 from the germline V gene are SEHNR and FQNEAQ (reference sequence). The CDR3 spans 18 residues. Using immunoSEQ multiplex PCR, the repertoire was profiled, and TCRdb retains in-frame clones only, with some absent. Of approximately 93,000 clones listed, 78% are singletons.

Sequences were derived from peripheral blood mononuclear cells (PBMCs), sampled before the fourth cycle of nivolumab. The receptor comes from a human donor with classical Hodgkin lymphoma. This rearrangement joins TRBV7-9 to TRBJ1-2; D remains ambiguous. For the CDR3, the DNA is TGTGCCAGCAGCCCGCGAGGTGTAGACCTACTAGCTAACTATGGCTACACCTTC. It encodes CASSPRGVDLLANYGYTF.